These 28 T cell receptor beta chains came from one sample sequenced in a study of PD-1 blockade in classical Hodgkin lymphoma. This table comes from immunoSEQ multiplex PCR, and its TCRdb copy is limited to in-frame clones, with some not included. The table has about 35,000 clones, around 89% seen once. Time point reported: newly diagnosed, previously untreated cHL patient sample. Researchers used magnetic negative selection to pull out pure CD4+ T cells from thawed PBMCs. The specimen was CD4+ T cells from blood. These receptors all stem from a human donor with classical Hodgkin lymphoma.

This clone was detected only a few times. The chain uses TRBV10-1 and TRBJ2-1, with D perhaps TRBD2 (6 bases). Germline CDR1 is WNHNN and CDR2 is SYGVQD (reference sequence). CDR3 length equals 16 residues. The V gene lost 7 bases and the J gene lost 1 base, with 17 bases spanning the gap. The CDR3 sequence: CASTPGGEWSYNEQFF. The CDR3, as DNA: TGCGCCAGCACTCCTGGAGGGGAATGGTCCTACAATGAGCAGTTCTTC.

The chain uses TRBV19 and TRBJ1-2; 9 bases line up with TRBD1. The CDR3 loop spans 14 amino acids. CDR1 is LNHDA, CDR2 SQIVND, per germline (reference sequence). J lost 7 bases, V lost 4 bases, and 7 bases had no gene match. As DNA, the CDR3 is TGTGCCAGTAGTAAACAGGGGGCGCGTGGTGGCTACACCTTC. Protein: CASSKQGARGGYTF.

The chain joins TRBV6-5 to TRBJ1-2; 10 nucleotides agree with TRBD1. CDR1 MNHEY and CDR2 SVGAGI come from the germline V gene. V dropped 6 bases and J dropped 4; count of bases not matched to a gene: 5. There are 14 residues in the CDR3. This CDR3 reads CASRGTGAGYGYTF. The DNA for the CDR3 is TGTGCCAGCAGGGGGACAGGGGCCGGCTATGGCTACACCTTC.

The chain joins TRBV6-6 to TRBJ2-7; D assignment may be TRBD1 or TRBD2 (5 bases each). Germline V gene sequence: CDR1 MNHNY, CDR2 SVGAGI (reference sequence). The CDR3 spans 14 residues. V lost 2 bases, J lost 2 bases, and 10 bases lay in between. The CDR3 nucleotides read TGTGCCAGCAGTTACGGGGGTCTCACCTACGAGCAGTACTTC. This codes for CASSYGGLTYEQYF.

The chain recombines TRBV27 with TRBJ1-2, with D maybe TRBD1 (6 bases). The CDR3 spans 14 residues. V was shortened by 3 bases and J by 4 bases, with 12 bases between the two germline ends. The V gene's germline CDR1 is MNHEY and CDR2 SMNVEV (reference sequence). CDR3 sequence: CASSFGGARYGYTF. The CDR3 DNA follows: TGTGCCAGCAGTTTCGGGGGGGCCCGCTATGGCTACACCTTC.

V is TRBV2 and J is TRBJ1-2; no reliable D call. Trimming took off 1 base at V and 8 bases at J, with 11 bases between the two ends. The germline V gene has CDR1 SNHLY and CDR2 FYNNEI. CDR3 size: 13 residues. The CDR3 spells CASSEEMMGGYTF. DNA of the CDR3: TGTGCCAGCAGTGAAGAGATGATGGGGGGCTACACCTTC.

The chain links TRBV27 to TRBJ2-3, with TRBD2 matching over 11 bases. The CDR3 totals 14 residues. The germline V gene has CDR1 MNHEY and CDR2 SMNVEV (reference sequence). Unmatched junction bases numbered 6, after V lost 7 bases and J lost 6 bases. The CDR3 loop reads CASKIRLAGDTQYF. CDR3 bases: TGTGCCAGCAAAATACGACTAGCGGGGGATACGCAGTATTTT.

The V and J genes are TRBV19 and TRBJ2-5; TRBD1 is a possible D gene (6 bases). The CDR3 is made up of 13 amino acids. CDR1 and CDR2 from the germline V gene are LNHDA and SQIVND (reference sequence). Trimming shortened V by 6 bases and J by 1 base, and 9 bases separated the two germline ends. Here the CDR3 DNA reads TGTGCCAGTAGGCCGACAGGCCAAGAGACCCAGTACTTC. Translating it yields CASRPTGQETQYF.

The chain links TRBV4-3 to TRBJ1-2; D is possibly TRBD1 (5 bases). CDR3 length: 12 residues. V was clipped by 5 bases and J by 5 bases, with 9 bases between them. Germline V gives CDR1 LGHNA, CDR2 YSLEER. CDR3 residues: CASSTGPYGYTF. DNA of the CDR3: TGCGCCAGCAGCACAGGTCCTTATGGCTACACCTTC.

The rearrangement links TRBV7-2 to TRBJ1-1, with TRBD1 matching over 9 bases. The CDR3 has 15 residues. After removal of 4 bases from V and 5 bases from J, the junction contained 8 bases not matched to a gene. Germline V gives CDR1 SGHTA, CDR2 FQGNSA. This CDR3 reads CASSSYRGLSTEAFF. CDR3 nucleotides: TGTGCCAGCAGCTCTTACAGGGGGCTATCGACTGAAGCTTTCTTT.

The chain joins TRBV18 to TRBJ2-7; TRBD2 matches 12 bases. The V and J ends lost 2 bases and 8 bases, in that order; junction bases with no gene match: 4. This CDR3 is built from 14 residues. Germline-derived CDR1 and CDR2 are KGHSH and LQKENI. CDR3 residues: CASSPGGLAGQQYF. CDR3 bases: TGTGCCAGCTCACCAGGGGGACTAGCGGGCCAGCAGTACTTC. The whole variable domain, remainder taken from reference TRBV18 and TRBJ2-7, is NAGVMQNPRHLVRRRGQEARLRCSPMKGHSHVYWYRQLPEEGLKFMVYLQKENIIDESGMPKERFSAEFPKEGPSILRIQQVVRGDSAAYFCASSPGGLAGQQYFGPGTRLTVT.

V gene TRBV11-2 combines with J gene TRBJ2-7; 9 nucleotides align to TRBD2. V was pared by 3 bases and J by 3 bases, with 3 bases of the junction left unmatched. The CDR3 is 14 amino acids. Germline V lookup: CDR1 SGHAT, CDR2 FQNNGV. CDR3 coding DNA: TGTGCCAGCAGCTTCGTAGCGGGGGTCTACGAGCAGTACTTC. Its protein is CASSFVAGVYEQYF.

The gene calls are TRBV2 and TRBJ1-6; TRBD1 matches 8 bases. Germline CDR1 is SNHLY and CDR2 is FYNNEI. The J segment lost 10 bases and the V segment lost 2 bases, leaving 4 bases of the junction unmatched. This CDR3 spans 14 amino acids. The CDR3 DNA is TGTGCCAGCAGTGAAAGGACAGGGCGCTCACCCCTCCACTTT. Protein: CASSERTGRSPLHF.

The J gene is TRBJ1-5, the V gene TRBV28; possibly TRBD1 for D (6 bases). V was clipped by 1 base and J by 6 bases, with 10 bases between them. The V gene's germline CDR1 is MDHEN and CDR2 SYDVKM. This CDR3 spans 14 amino acids. The CDR3 nucleotides are TGTGCCAGCAGTTTATCAGGGGATAGTCAGCCCCAGCATTTT. This encodes CASSLSGDSQPQHF. The full variable domain, rest sourced from reference TRBV28 and TRBJ1-5, is DVKVTQSSRYLVKRTGEKVFLECVQDMDHENMFWYRQDPGLGLRLIYFSYDVKMKEKGDIPEGYSVSREKKERFSLILESASTNQTSMYLCASSLSGDSQPQHFGDGTRLSIL.

The chain carries TRBV19 and TRBJ1-1, with D hard to call. There are 15 residues in the CDR3. Deletions cut 6 bases from V and 1 base from J, with 15 bases between. Germline V lookup: CDR1 LNHDA, CDR2 SQIVND (reference sequence). The CDR3 coding sequence is TGTGCCAGTAGCACCTGGGGTCCTAAGAACACTGAAGCTTTCTTT. Translating it yields CASSTWGPKNTEAFF.

V is TRBV18 and J is TRBJ1-3; D gene unclear. The V end was cut by 2 bases, the J end by 0 bases, with 5 bases between. The CDR3 loop spans 14 amino acids. In germline, CDR1 is KGHSH, CDR2 LQKENI. CDR3 residues: CASSPGNSGNTIYF. DNA for the CDR3: TGTGCCAGCTCACCAGGAAACTCTGGAAACACCATATATTTT.

The V call is TRBV28, the J call TRBJ1-4, with D perhaps TRBD1 (6 bases). Trimming removed 7 bases at V and 8 bases at J, with 17 bases between. The CDR3 totals 14 residues. Germline values: CDR1 MDHEN, CDR2 SYDVKM. The CDR3 nucleotides are TGTGCCAGCACTTCGGGGGGGGCGAGGGAAAAACTGTTTTTT. Translated, it gives CASTSGGAREKLFF.

The chain combines TRBV29-1 with TRBJ2-1; D is ambiguous. The CDR3 covers 13 residues. The germline CDR1 and CDR2 sequences are SQVTM and ANQGSEA. Trimming took off 2 bases at V and 4 bases at J, with 9 bases between the two ends. The CDR3 DNA reads as TGCAGCGTTGAATGGGTCCTTTACAATGAGCAGTTCTTC. Its translation: CSVEWVLYNEQFF.

The chain carries TRBV4-1 and TRBJ1-2; unclear D gene. The CDR3 is made up of 14 amino acids. The germline V and J ends were trimmed by 0 bases and 6 bases, with 11 bases remaining between them. Germline-derived CDR1 and CDR2 are MGHRA and YSYEKL. The CDR3 DNA reads as TGCGCCAGCAGCCAAGATTCAAATAGGGATGGCTACACCTTC. Amino acid sequence: CASSQDSNRDGYTF.

V and J are TRBV4-1 and TRBJ1-5; no clear D gene. The V end lost 5 bases, the J end lost 6 bases, and 11 bases lay between the germline ends. From germline, CDR1 is MGHRA and CDR2 YSYEKL. CDR3 size: 13 residues. CDR3 sequence reads: CASSFTSGQPQHF. In DNA, the CDR3 is TGCGCCAGCAGCTTTACCTCGGGTCAGCCCCAGCATTTT.

The chain is built from TRBV18 and TRBJ2-1; TRBD2 is a possible D gene (5 bases). Germline V gene data show CDR1 as KGHSH and CDR2 as LQKENI. The CDR3 sequence is 15 residues long. V dropped 5 bases and J dropped 7 bases, with 18 bases sitting between them. CDR3 sequence: CASSSDPGTLNEQFF. The DNA of the CDR3 is TGTGCCAGCTCAAGCGACCCGGGAACTCTGAATGAGCAGTTCTTC.

A few counts support this clone. J is TRBJ1-5 and V is TRBV19; D gene uncertain. Germline lookup yields CDR1 LNHDA and CDR2 SQIVND (reference sequence). Deletions cut 1 base from V and 4 bases from J, with 8 bases between. The CDR3 is 14 residues long. Here the CDR3 reads CASSIAGPNQPQHF. CDR3 bases: TGTGCCAGTAGTATAGCCGGCCCTAATCAGCCCCAGCATTTT.

The V call is TRBV7-8, the J call TRBJ2-7; TRBD2 might be the D (5 bases). Germline-derived CDR1 and CDR2 are SGHVS and FQNEAQ. This CDR3 has 20 amino acids. V gave up 2 bases and J gave up 6 bases, with 32 bases separating them. The CDR3 DNA sequence: TGTGCCAGCAGCTTAACTCGCTACCTAGGTGCCGGGAACCGGAGCTCCGAGCAGTACTTC. Translated, it gives CASSLTRYLGAGNRSSEQYF. Looking up the rest from reference TRBV7-8 and TRBJ2-7 gives the full variable domain: GAGVSQSPRYKVAKRGQDVALRCDPISGHVSLFWYQQALGQGPEFLTYFQNEAQLDKSGLPSDRFFAERPEGSVSTLKIQRTQQEDSAVYLCASSLTRYLGAGNRSSEQYFGPGTRLTVT.

This clone was found a few times. The J gene is TRBJ1-5, the V gene TRBV5-1, with a weak D call TRBD1 (6 bases). Germline V gives CDR1 SGHRS, CDR2 YFSETQ. V was clipped by 0 bases and J by 5 bases, with 9 bases between them. The CDR3 has 14 residues. CDR3 loop: CASSLDGGHQPQHF. Written as DNA, the CDR3 is TGCGCCAGCAGCTTGGATGGGGGGCATCAGCCCCAGCATTTT.

This chain links TRBV27 with TRBJ2-2; no clear D gene. V lost 2 bases and J lost 4, with 8 bases in between. The CDR3 has 14 residues. Germline V CDR1 and CDR2: MNHEY, SMNVEV (reference sequence). The CDR3 region has the DNA TGTGCCAGCAGTTTAGTACAGACCACCGGGGAGCTGTTTTTT. It yields the protein CASSLVQTTGELFF.

A few counts support this clone. The chain combines TRBV6-5 with TRBJ1-4; maybe TRBD1 (5 bases). The CDR3 is made up of 13 amino acids. Germline loops: CDR1 MNHEY, CDR2 SVGAGI. V lost 11 bases and J lost 5, with 15 bases in between. CDR3 amino acids: CACSGRTNEKLFF. CDR3 in DNA: TGTGCCTGCTCGGGACGGACGAATGAAAAACTGTTTTTT.

This clone has just a few counts. The chain is built from TRBV18 and TRBJ1-1; 7 nucleotides match TRBD1. Looked up from germline, CDR1 is KGHSH and CDR2 is LQKENI. CDR3 length: 15 amino acids. Trimming took 5 bases from V and 1 from J; bases not matched to a gene: 7. CDR3 DNA: TGTGCCAGCTCAAAATCCGGGACAGCGAACACTGAAGCTTTCTTT. This codes for CASSKSGTANTEAFF.

The chain uses TRBV7-7 and TRBJ2-5; 10 bases are a match to TRBD2. CDR3 size: 16 residues. The V gene's germline CDR1 is SSHAT and CDR2 FNYEAQ (reference sequence). Unmatched junction bases numbered 12, after V lost 1 base and J lost 10 bases. CDR3 in amino acids: CASSLGGLAGARDQYF. The CDR3, as DNA: TGTGCCAGCAGCTTAGGGGGCCTAGCGGGGGCCCGAGACCAGTACTTC.